Presented here are 8 T cell receptor beta chains from one specimen sequenced in a study of control samples from healthy donors and cancer patients. Only in-frame clones appear in the TCRdb table, and some are missing; sequencing was by immunoSEQ multiplex PCR. The data show 150,000 or so clones, around 94% seen once. The sample was PBMCs. These receptors all stem from a man in his 60s with colorectal cancer.

The chain joins TRBV5-6 to TRBJ2-1, with D possibly matching TRBD1 (6 bases). This CDR3 is built from 18 residues. The ends were cut back, 0 bases at V and 14 bases at J, with 30 bases in the middle. From germline, CDR1 is SGHDT and CDR2 YYEEEE. The CDR3 is CASSLALSTGHRARAEFF. The CDR3 DNA reads TGTGCCAGCAGCTTGGCCCTCTCGACAGGCCACCGGGCGCGAGCGGAGTTCTTC.

A single count supports this clone. The CDR3, as DNA: TGCGCCAGCAGCTTGGCCTCTGCGACCTCTAACACTGAAGCTTTCTTT. Amino acid sequence: CASSLASATSNTEAFF. This sequence joins TRBV5-1 and TRBJ1-1; D is undetermined. The CDR3 is 16 residues long. Germline CDR1 and CDR2: SGHRS and YFSETQ. V lost 0 bases to trimming and J lost 2 bases, with 14 bases between them.

The gene calls are TRBV19 and TRBJ2-7, with TRBD1 as a possible D gene (6 bases). Germline-derived CDR1 and CDR2 are LNHDA and SQIVND (reference sequence). CDR3 size: 16 residues. Trimming left V 3 bases short and J 2 bases short, with 17 bases between. The CDR3 protein is CASSITQNAGAYEQYF. The CDR3 nucleotides are TGTGCCAGTAGTATTACACAGAATGCAGGGGCCTACGAGCAGTACTTC. Full variable domain (remainder filled in from reference TRBV19 and TRBJ2-7): DGGITQSPKYLFRKEGQNVTLSCEQNLNHDAMYWYRQDPGQGLRLIYYSQIVNDFQKGDIAEGYSVSREKKESFPLTVTSAQKNPTAFYLCASSITQNAGAYEQYFGPGTRLTVT.

The chain recombines TRBV7-8 with TRBJ1-1, with TRBD1 matching 9 bases. The germline V gene has CDR1 SGHVS and CDR2 FQNEAQ. Trimming took 0 bases from V and 4 from J; bases not matched to a gene: 3. The CDR3 is 15 amino acids. CDR3 nucleotides: TGTGCCAGCAGCTTAGCTGGGGACAGGGCCACTGAAGCTTTCTTT. Translating gives CASSLAGDRATEAFF.

The rearrangement joins TRBV19 to TRBJ2-7; TRBD1 is a possible D gene (6 bases). The CDR3 is 14 amino acids. The germline V gene has CDR1 LNHDA and CDR2 SQIVND (reference sequence). Trimming left V 4 bases short and J 0 bases short, with 10 bases between. The CDR3 is CASSRQGSSYEQYF. The CDR3 nucleotides read TGTGCCAGTAGTAGGCAGGGGAGCTCCTACGAGCAGTACTTC.

The chain is built from TRBV29-1 and TRBJ1-2, with a tentative D call TRBD1 (5 bases). The germline V gene has CDR1 SQVTM and CDR2 ANQGSEA. The V end was cut by 0 bases, the J end by 3 bases, with 14 bases between. The CDR3 totals 15 residues. CDR3 nucleotides: TGCAGCGTTGAAGATATACCGGACAAGGACTATGGCTACACCTTC. Amino acid sequence: CSVEDIPDKDYGYTF.

This clone was found once. V is TRBV5-8 and J is TRBJ1-4; TRBD1 matches at 7 bases. Germline V lookup: CDR1 SGHTS, CDR2 YDEGEE. The V segment lost 4 bases and the J segment 8 bases; nucleotides outside the gene matches: 11. The CDR3 loop spans 15 amino acids. The CDR3 nucleotides are TGTGCCAGCAGCCCAGGACAGGCTAAACGCGAAAAACTGTTTTTT. It translates to CASSPGQAKREKLFF. The full variable domain, its missing parts supplied by reference TRBV5-8 and TRBJ1-4, is EAGVTQSPTHLIKTRGQQATLRCSPISGHTSVYWYQQALGLGLQFLLWYDEGEERNRGNFPPRFSGRQFPNYSSELNVNALELEDSALYLCASSPGQAKREKLFFGSGTQLSVL.

This sequence joins TRBV7-2 and TRBJ1-1; D gene uncertain. The V end lost 5 bases, the J end lost 4 bases, and 23 bases lay between the germline ends. From germline, CDR1 is SGHTA and CDR2 FQGNSA. The CDR3 length is 17 residues. CDR3 sequence (DNA): TGTGCCAGCAGCCCGCAACCCATCAGGATAAAGGGCACTGAAGCTTTCTTT. It encodes CASSPQPIRIKGTEAFF.